This T cell receptor (beta chain) derives from a study of cytomegalovirus exposure and HLA in healthy donors. Study conclusions and caveats: Among TCR sequences, most were rare, though some public TCRs appeared in many donors.

Both 60 Vbeta primers and 13 Jbeta primers went into the PCR. Assay used: immunoSEQ multiplex PCR; TCRdb lists only in-frame clones, some missing. The table lists 150,000 to 200,000 clones, more than 70% of them singletons. Turning to this clone: Its antigen remains unidentified.

Trimming at V came to 2 bases and at J to 6 bases, leaving 13 bases not matched to a gene. The CDR3 covers 16 residues. The germline CDR1 and CDR2 sequences are MNHEY and SMNVEV (reference sequence). This sequence joins TRBV27 and TRBJ2-7, with TRBD1 matching 7 bases. The sample was PBMCs. The sequence was obtained from a male donor in good health and CMV-seronegative. CDR3 bases: TGTGCCAGCAGTTTACAGTCTTTGACAGGGCCGGGCGAGCAGTACTTC. This gives the protein CASSLQSLTGPGEQYF.